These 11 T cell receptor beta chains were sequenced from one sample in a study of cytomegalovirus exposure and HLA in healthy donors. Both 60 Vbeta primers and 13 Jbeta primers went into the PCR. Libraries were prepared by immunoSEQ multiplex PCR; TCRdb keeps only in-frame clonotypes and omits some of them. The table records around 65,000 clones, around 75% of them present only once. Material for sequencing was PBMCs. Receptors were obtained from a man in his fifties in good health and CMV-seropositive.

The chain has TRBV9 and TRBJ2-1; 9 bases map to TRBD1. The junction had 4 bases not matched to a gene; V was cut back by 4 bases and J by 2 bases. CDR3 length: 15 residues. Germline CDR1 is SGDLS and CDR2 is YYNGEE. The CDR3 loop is CASSIRQGAYNEQFF. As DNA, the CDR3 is TGTGCCAGCAGCATACGACAGGGGGCCTACAATGAGCAGTTCTTC.

CDR3: CAWTRGGQNIQYF. The CDR3 nucleotides read TGTGCCTGGACTCGAGGGGGCCAAAACATTCAGTACTTC. The chain couples TRBV30 to TRBJ2-4; TRBD1 aligns across 7 bases. The trim removed 4 bases at V and 5 bases at J, leaving 5 bases unmatched. Germline V gene data show CDR1 as GTSNPN and CDR2 as SVGIG (reference sequence). The CDR3 is made up of 13 amino acids. Full variable domain (rest looked up from reference TRBV30 and TRBJ2-4): SQTIHQWPATLVQPVGSPLSLECTVEGTSNPNLYWYRQAAGRGLQLLFYSVGIGQISSEVPQNLSASRPQDRQFILSSKKLLLSDSGFYLCAWTRGGQNIQYFGAGTRLSVL.

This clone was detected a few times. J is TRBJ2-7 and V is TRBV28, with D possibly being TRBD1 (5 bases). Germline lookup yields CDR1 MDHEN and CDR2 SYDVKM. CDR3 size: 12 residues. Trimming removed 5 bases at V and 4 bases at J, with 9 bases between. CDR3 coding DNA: TGTGCCAGCAGTGTCAGGGATTACGAGCAGTACTTC. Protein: CASSVRDYEQYF.

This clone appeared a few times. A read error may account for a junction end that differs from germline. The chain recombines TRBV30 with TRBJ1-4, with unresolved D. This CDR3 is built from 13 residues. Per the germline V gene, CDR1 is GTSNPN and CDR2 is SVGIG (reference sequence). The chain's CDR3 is CALSISTNEKLFF. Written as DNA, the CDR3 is TGTGCCCTGTCGATCTCAACTAACGAAAAACTGTTTTTT.

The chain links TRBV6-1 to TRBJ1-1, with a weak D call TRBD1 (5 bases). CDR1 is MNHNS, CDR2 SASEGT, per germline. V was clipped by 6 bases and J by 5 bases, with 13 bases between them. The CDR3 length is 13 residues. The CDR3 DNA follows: TGTGCCAGCAGAACTGGGGGAGGGACTGAAGCTTTCTTT. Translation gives CASRTGGGTEAFF.

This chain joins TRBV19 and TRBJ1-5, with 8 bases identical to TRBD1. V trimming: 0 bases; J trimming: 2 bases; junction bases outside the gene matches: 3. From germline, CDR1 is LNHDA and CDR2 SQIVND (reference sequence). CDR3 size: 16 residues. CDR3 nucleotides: TGTGCCAGTAGTATAGAGGCGACAGGGGGCAATCAGCCCCAGCATTTT. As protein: CASSIEATGGNQPQHF.

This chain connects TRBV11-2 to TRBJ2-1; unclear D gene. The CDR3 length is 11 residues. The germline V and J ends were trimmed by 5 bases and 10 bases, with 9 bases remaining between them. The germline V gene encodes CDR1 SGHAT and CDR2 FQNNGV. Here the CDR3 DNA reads TGTGCCAGCAGCGATCTAGTGGAGCAGTTCTTC. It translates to CASSDLVEQFF.

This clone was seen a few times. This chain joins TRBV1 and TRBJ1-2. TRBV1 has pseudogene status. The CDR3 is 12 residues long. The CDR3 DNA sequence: TGCACCAGCAGCCCAGAAAACGAGGGCTACACCTTC. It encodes CTSSPENEGYTF.

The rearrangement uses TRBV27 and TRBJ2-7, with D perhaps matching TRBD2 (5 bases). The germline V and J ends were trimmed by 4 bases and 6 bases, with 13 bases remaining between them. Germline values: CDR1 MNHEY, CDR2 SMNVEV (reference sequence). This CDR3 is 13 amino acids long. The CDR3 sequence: CASSSRVASEQYF. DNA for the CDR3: TGTGCCAGCAGTTCGCGGGTGGCTAGCGAGCAGTACTTC.

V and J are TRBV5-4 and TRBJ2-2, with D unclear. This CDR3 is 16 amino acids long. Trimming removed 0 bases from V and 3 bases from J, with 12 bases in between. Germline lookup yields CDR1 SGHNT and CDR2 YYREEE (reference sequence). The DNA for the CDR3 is TGTGCCAGCAGCTTGGGAGGCCTTACGGACACCGGGGAGCTGTTTTTT. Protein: CASSLGGLTDTGELFF. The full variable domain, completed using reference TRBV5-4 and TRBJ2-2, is ETGVTQSPTHLIKTRGQQVTLRCSSQSGHNTVSWYQQALGQGPQFIFQYYREEENGRGNFPPRFSGLQFPNYSSELNVNALELDDSALYLCASSLGGLTDTGELFFGEGSRLTVL.

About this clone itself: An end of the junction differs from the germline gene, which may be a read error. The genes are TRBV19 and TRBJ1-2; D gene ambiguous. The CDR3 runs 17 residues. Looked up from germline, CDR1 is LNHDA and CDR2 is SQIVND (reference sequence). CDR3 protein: CVSSINPPTSPRSGYTF. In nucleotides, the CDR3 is TGTGTCAGTAGTATAAATCCCCCGACATCCCCGCGCTCTGGCTACACCTTC.